This T cell receptor beta chain emerged from a study of long-term antiretroviral therapy in people with HIV. The J segment lost 5 bases and the V segment lost 5 bases, leaving 6 bases of the junction unmatched. The germline gives CDR1 LGHNT, CDR2 FRNRAP. The CDR3 has 16 residues. Researchers ran immunoSEQ v3.0 at survey level. The protocol was immunoSEQ multiplex PCR, while the TCRdb copy is restricted to in-frame clones and leaves out a portion. The sample has about 20,000 clones; roughly nine tenths are singletons. Notes on the study in general: For ART adherence, viral resistance and therapy changes, no data were available. Dominant in the repertoire at all time points were clones expanded before ART.

With regard to this clone: What it binds is not known.

The specimen was unsorted PBMCs, collected 4.2 years after starting antiretroviral therapy. The sequence derives from a man in his forties or fifties with HIV. The J gene is TRBJ2-3, the V gene TRBV12-5; 14 nucleotides agree with TRBD2. The CDR3 DNA reads TGTGCTAGTGGTCCGACTAGCGGGGGGGCCATAGATACGCAGTATTTT. As protein: CASGPTSGGAIDTQYF.